This TCR beta chain was sequenced during a study of blood T cells in healthy people across ages. General study findings and limits: Naive CD4+ cells and diversity were both higher in long-lived donors than in aged donors. Estimated diversity that came from one million T cells was considered an underestimate.

Primed by a sample-barcoded 5' primer and a J-beta primer mix, a second PCR proceeded for about 7 to 11 cycles. Each cDNA molecule carried a tag from a template-switch adaptor that contained 12 random nucleotides. MiXCR was run by TCRdb on the 5' RACE reads, yielding one entry per CDR3 protein. The sample records around 1.5 million distinct CDR3 sequences, approximately 59% being singletons. The CDR3 runs 13 residues. The V end was cut by 5 bases, the J end by 3 bases, with 10 bases between. CDR1 MDHEN and CDR2 SYDVKM come from the germline V gene. About this clonotype itself: The antigen is undetermined.

J is TRBJ2-5 and V is TRBV28; possibly TRBD1 for D (5 bases). This clonotype was obtained from a man between 18 and 29 years old in good health. Sequencing was done on a sample of blood. CDR3: CASSTGPKETQYF. The CDR3, as DNA: TGTGCCAGCAGTACAGGACCGAAAGAGACCCAGTACTTC.